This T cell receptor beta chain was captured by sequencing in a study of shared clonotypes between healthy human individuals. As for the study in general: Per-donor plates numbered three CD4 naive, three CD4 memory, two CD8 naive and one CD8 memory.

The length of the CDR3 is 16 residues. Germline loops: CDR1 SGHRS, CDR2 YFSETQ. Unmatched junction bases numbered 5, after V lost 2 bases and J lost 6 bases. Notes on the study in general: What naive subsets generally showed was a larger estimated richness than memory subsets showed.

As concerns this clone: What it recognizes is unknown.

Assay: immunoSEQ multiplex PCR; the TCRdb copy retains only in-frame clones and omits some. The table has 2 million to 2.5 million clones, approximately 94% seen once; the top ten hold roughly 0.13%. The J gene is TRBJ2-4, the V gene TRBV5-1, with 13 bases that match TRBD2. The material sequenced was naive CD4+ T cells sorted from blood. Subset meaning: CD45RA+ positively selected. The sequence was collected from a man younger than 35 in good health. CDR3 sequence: CASSFAGLAGVNIQYF. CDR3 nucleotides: TGCGCCAGCAGCTTCGCCGGACTAGCGGGAGTAAACATTCAGTACTTC.